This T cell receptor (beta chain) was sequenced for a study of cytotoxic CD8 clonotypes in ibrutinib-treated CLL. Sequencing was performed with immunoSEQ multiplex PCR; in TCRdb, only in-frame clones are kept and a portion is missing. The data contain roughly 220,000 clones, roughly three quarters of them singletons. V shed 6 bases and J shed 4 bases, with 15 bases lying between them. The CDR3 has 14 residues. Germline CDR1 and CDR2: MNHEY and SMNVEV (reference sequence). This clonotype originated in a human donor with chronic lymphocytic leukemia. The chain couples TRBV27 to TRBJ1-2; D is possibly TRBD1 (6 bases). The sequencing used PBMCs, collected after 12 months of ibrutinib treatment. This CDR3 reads CASSYADSGYGYTF. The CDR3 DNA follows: TGTGCCAGCAGCTACGCGGACAGTGGCTATGGCTACACCTTC.